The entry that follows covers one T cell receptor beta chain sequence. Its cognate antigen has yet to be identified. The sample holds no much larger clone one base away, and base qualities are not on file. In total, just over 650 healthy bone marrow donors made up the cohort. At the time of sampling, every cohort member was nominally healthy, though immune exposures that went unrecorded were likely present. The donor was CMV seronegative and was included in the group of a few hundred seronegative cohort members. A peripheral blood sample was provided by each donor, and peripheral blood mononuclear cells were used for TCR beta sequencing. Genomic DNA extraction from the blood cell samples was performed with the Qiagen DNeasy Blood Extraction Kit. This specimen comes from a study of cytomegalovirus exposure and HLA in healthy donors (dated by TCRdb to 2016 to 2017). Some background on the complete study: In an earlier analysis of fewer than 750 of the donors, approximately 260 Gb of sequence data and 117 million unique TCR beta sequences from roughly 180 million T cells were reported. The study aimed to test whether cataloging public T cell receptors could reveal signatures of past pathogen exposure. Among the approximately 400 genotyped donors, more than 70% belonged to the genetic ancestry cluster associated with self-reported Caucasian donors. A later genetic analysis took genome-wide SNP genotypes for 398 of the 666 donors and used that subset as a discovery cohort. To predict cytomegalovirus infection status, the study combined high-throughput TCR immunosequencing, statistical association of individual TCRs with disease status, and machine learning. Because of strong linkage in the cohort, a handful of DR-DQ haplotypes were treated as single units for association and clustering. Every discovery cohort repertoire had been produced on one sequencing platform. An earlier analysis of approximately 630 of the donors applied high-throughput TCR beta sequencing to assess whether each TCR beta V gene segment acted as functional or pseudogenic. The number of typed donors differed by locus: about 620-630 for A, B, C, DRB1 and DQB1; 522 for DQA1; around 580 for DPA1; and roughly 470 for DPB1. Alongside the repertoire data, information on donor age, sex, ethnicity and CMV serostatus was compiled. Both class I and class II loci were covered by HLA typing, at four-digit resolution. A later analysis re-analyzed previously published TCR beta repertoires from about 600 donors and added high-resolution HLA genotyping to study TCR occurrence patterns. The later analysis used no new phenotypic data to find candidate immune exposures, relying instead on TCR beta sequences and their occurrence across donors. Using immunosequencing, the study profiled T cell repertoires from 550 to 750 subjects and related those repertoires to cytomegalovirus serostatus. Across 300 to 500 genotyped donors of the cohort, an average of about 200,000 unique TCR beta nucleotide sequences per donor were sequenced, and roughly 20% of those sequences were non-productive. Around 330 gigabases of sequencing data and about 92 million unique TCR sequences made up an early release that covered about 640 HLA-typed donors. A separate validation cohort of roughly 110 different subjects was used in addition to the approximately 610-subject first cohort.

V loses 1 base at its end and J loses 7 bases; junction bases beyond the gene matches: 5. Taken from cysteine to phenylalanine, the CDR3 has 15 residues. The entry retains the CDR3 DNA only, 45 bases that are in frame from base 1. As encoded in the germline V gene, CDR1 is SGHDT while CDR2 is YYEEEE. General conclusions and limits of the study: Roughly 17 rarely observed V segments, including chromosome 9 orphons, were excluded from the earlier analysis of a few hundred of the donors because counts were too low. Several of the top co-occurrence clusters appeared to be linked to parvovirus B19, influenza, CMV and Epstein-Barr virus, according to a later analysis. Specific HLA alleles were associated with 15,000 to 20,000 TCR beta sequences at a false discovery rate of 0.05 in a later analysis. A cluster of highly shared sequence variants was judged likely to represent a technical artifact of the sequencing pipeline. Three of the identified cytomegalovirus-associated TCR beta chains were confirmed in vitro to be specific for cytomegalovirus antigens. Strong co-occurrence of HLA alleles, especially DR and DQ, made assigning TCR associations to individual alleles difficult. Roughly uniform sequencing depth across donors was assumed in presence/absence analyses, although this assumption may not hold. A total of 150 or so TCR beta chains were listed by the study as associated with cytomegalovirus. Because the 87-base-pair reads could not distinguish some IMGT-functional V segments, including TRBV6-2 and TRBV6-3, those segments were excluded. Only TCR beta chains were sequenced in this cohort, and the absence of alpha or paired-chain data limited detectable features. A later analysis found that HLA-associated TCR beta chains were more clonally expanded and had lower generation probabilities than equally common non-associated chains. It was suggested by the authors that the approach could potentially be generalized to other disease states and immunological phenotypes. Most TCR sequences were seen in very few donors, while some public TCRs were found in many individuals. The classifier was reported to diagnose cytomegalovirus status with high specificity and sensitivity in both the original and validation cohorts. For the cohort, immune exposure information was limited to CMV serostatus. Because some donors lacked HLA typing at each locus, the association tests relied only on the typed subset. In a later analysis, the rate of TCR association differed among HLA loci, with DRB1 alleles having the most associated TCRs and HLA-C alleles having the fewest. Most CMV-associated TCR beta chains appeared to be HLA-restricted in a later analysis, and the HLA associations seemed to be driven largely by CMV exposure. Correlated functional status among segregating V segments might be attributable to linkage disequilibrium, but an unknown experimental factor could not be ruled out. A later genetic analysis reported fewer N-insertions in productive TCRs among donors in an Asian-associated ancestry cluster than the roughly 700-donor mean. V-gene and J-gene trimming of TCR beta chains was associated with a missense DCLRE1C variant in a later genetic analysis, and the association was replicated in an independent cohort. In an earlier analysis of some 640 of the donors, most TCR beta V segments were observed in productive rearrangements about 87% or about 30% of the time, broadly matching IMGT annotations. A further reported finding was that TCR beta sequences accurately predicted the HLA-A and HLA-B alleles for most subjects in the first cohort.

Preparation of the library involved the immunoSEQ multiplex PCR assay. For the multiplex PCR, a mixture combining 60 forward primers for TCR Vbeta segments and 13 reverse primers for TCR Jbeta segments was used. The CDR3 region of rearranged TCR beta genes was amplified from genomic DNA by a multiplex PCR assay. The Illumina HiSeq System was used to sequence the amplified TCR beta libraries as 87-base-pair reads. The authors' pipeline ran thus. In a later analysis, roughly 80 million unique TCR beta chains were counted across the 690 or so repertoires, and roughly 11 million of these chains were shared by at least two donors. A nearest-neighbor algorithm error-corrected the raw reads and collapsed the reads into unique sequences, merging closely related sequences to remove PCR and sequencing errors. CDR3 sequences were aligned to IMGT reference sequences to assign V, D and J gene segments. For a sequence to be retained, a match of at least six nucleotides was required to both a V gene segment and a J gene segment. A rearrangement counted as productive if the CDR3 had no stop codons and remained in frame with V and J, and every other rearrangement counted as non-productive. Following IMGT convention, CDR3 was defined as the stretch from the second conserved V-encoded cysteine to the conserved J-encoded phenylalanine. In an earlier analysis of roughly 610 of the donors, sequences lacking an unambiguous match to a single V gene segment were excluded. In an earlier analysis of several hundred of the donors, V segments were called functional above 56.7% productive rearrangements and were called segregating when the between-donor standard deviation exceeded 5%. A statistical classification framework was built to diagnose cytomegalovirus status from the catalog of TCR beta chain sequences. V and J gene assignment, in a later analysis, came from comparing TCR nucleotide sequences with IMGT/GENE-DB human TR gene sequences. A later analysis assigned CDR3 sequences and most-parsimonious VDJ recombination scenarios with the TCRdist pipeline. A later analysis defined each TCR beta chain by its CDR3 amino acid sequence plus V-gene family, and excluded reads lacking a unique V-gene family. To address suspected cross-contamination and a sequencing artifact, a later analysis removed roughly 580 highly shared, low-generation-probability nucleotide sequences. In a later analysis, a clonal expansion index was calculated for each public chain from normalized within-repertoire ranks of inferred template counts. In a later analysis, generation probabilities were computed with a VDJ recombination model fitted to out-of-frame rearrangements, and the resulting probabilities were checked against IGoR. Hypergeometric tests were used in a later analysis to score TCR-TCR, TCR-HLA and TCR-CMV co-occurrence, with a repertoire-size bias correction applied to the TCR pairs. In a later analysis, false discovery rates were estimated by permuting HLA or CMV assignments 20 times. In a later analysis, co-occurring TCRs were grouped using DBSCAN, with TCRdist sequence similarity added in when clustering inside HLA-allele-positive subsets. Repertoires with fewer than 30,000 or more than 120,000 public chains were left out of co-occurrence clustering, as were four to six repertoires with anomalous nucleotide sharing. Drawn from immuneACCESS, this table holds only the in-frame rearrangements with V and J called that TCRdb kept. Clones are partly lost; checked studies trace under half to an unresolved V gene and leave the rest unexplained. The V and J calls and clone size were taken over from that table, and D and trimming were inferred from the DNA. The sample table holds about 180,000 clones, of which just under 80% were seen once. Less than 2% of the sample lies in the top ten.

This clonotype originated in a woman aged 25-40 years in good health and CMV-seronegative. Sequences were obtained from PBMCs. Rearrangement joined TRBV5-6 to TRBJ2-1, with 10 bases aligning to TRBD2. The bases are TGTGCCAGCAGCTTGTTTCGGGGACTAGCGAATGAGCAGTTCTTC. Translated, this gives CASSLFRGLANEQFF.